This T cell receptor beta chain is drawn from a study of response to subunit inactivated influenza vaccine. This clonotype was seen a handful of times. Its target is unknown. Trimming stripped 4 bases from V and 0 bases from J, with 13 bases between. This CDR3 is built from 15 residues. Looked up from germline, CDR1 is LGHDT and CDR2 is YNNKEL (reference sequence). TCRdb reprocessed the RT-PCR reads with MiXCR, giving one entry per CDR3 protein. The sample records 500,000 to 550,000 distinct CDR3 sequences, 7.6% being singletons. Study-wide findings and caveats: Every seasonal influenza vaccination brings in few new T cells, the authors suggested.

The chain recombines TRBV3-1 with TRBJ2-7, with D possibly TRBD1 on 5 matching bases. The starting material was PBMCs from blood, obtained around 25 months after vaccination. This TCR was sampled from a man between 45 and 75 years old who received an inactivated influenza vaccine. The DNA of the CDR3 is TGTGCCAGCAGCCCCGTAGGGGTCCTCTCCTACGAGCAGTACTTC. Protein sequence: CASSPVGVLSYEQYF.